These 2 T cell receptor beta chains share one sample of origin, sequenced in a study of T cell responses to AZD1222 COVID-19 vaccine. Assay: immunoSEQ multiplex PCR; the TCRdb copy retains only in-frame clones and omits some. The sample contains 86,000 or so clones, 90% to 95% of which appear only once. This specimen consisted of peripheral blood, obtained 28 days after the second AZD1222 dose. These receptors were obtained from an adult who received the AZD1222 COVID-19 vaccine.

This sequence joins TRBV6-5 and TRBJ1-2; 8 bases are a match to TRBD1. CDR3 size: 16 residues. Germline loops: CDR1 MNHEY, CDR2 SVGAGI. V lost 0 bases and J lost 7; bases outside the gene matches: 10. The CDR3 DNA is TGTGCCAGCAGTTACTCCTATCTCGGACAGGGTACTGGCTACACCTTC. Encoded protein: CASSYSYLGQGTGYTF.

V gene TRBV5-4 combines with J gene TRBJ1-1; the D is unclear. The germline V gene encodes CDR1 SGHNT and CDR2 YYREEE (reference sequence). The CDR3 spans 14 residues. The V end lost 3 bases, the J end lost 0 bases, and 9 bases lay between the germline ends. The CDR3 region is CASSWPGMNTEAFF. The CDR3 nucleotides are TGTGCCAGCAGCTGGCCGGGGATGAACACTGAAGCTTTCTTT.